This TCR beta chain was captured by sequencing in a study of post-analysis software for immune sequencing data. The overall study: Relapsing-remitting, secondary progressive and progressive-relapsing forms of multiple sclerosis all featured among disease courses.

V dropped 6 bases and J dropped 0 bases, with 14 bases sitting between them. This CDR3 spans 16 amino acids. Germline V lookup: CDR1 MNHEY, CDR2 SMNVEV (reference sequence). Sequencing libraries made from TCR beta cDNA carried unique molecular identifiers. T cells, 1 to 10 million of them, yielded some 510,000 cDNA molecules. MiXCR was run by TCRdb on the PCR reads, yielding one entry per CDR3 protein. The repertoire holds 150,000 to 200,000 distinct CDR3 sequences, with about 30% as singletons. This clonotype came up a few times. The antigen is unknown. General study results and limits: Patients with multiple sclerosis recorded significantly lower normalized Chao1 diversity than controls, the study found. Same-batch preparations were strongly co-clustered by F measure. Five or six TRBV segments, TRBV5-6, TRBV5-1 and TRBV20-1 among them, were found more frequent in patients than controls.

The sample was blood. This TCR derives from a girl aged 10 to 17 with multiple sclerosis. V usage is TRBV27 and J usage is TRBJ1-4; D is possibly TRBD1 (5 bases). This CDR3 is CASRTRGVATNEKLFF. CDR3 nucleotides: TGTGCCAGCAGGACGAGAGGGGTCGCAACTAATGAAAAACTGTTTTTT.